The clone carrying this TCR beta chain was observed a few times. The antigen is not known. Clones were sequenced by immunoSEQ multiplex PCR, and TCRdb holds only the in-frame ones, with some missing. The sample includes about 53,000 clones, 75% to 90% of them seen just once. Collection of blood occurred at baseline, at cycle 4 day 1, and at cycle 7 day 1. Losses at the gene ends were 3 bases for V and 5 bases for J; bases not matched to a gene: 9. Germline CDR1 is SGHDT and CDR2 is YYEEEE. The CDR3 spans 15 residues. The data were taken from a study of OX40 agonist ivuxolimab in advanced cancers. Turning to the study itself: Dose-escalation patients were diagnosed with hepatocellular carcinoma, melanoma, renal cell cancer or head and neck cancer. Three patients, one with hepatocellular carcinoma and two with cutaneous melanoma, achieved partial responses. Overall study results and limits: At doses 0.1 to 3.0 mg/kg, CD4+ and CD8+ clones expanded.

This specimen was CD4+ or CD8+ T cells sorted from blood, taken in a trial of the OX40 agonist ivuxolimab. This clonotype was sampled from an adult with an advanced solid tumor such as melanoma, head and neck, liver or kidney cancer. The V gene is TRBV5-6, the J gene TRBJ2-5, with TRBD2 matching over 8 bases. The DNA of the CDR3 is TGTGCCAGCAGCTCGTCGAGCGGGAGCAGGGAGACCCAGTACTTC. This codes for CASSSSSGSRETQYF.